This T cell receptor beta chain is drawn from a study of human T cells and chemical hapten exposure. This clonotype was picked up many times. Its antigen is still unknown. During construction of the library, unique molecular identifiers were attached to individual cDNA molecules for quantitative, reproducible TCR counting. How the authors handled the data: Sample TCR counts, which ranged from 23,224 to 690,600, had a median of around 93,000. TCRdb analysed the 5' RACE reads with MiXCR anew, one entry per CDR3 protein. None of the V and J calls come from the authors' own analysis; TCRdb made them. The table has tens of thousands of distinct CDR3 sequences, 6.5% to 8.5% seen once; the top ten hold approximately 2.1%. It was from unfractionated whole blood that total RNA was extracted. Trimming shortened V by 1 base and J by 1 base, and 21 bases separated the two germline ends. The CDR3 contains 18 residues. CDR1 SGHRS and CDR2 YFSETQ come from the germline V gene.

Regarding the study as a whole: TCRs exceeding a frequency of 1 in 1000 stayed unchanged under DPC sensitization.

The source is a male donor in good health. The V and J genes are TRBV5-1 and TRBJ2-7; D not certain. The CDR3: CASSLRGNLSLPSYEQYF. The CDR3 DNA follows: TGCGCCAGCAGCTTGCGTGGGAACCTCTCCCTCCCTTCCTACGAGCAGTACTTC. Variable domain in full (rest from reference TRBV5-1 and TRBJ2-7): KAGVTQTPRYLIKTRGQQVTLSCSPISGHRSVSWYQQTPGQGLQFLFEYFSETQRNKGNFPGRFSGRQFSNSRSEMNVSTLELGDSALYLCASSLRGNLSLPSYEQYFGPGTRLTVT.